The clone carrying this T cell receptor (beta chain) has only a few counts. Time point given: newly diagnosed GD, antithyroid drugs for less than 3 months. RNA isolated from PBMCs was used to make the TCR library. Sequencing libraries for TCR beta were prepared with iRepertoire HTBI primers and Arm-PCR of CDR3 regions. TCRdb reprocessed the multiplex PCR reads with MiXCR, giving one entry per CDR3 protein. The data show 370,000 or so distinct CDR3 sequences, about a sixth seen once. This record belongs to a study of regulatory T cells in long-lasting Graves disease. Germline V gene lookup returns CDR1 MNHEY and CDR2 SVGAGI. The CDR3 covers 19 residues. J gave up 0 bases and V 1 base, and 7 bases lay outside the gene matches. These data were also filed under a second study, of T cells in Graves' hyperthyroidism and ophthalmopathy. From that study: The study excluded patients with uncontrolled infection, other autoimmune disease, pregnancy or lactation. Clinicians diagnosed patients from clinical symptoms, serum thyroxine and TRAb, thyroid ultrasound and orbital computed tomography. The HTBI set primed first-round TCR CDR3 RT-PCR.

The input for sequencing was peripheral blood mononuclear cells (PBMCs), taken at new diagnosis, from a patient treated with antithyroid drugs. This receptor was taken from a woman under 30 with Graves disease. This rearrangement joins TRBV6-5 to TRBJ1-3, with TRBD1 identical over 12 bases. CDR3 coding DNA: TGTGCCAGCAGTTACTGGGACAGGGGGCGCGGGAGCTCTGGAAACACCATATATTTT. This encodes CASSYWDRGRGSSGNTIYF.